The 10 T cell receptor beta chains listed next were all sequenced from one sample in a study of blood T cells in healthy people across ages. Primed by a sample-barcoded 5' primer and a J-beta primer mix, a second PCR proceeded for about 6 to 11 cycles. Using its own MiXCR run on the 5' RACE reads, TCRdb lists one record per CDR3 protein. The sample yields 780,000 or so distinct CDR3 sequences, more than 20% seen once. This sample also appeared in a second study, on T cells of mothers and their children.

Sequencing input: blood. Source of these receptors: a boy aged 10-17 years in good health.

This chain uses TRBV5-6 with TRBJ2-5; no clear D. V shed 1 base and J shed 5 bases, with 9 bases lying between them. The germline V gene encodes CDR1 SGHDT and CDR2 YYEEEE. The CDR3 loop spans 13 amino acids. CDR3 in amino acids: CASSLSPKETQYF. DNA for the CDR3: TGTGCCAGCAGCTTGTCTCCAAAGGAGACCCAGTACTTC.

The chain couples TRBV18 to TRBJ2-1; D is possibly TRBD1 or TRBD2 (6 bases each). Germline CDR1 KGHSH, CDR2 LQKENI. CDR3 length: 14 amino acids. Between the trimmed V and J ends, which lost 2 bases and 8 bases, there was a span of 13 bases. CDR3 sequence reads: CASSPRGRIHEQFF. The CDR3 DNA reads as TGTGCCAGCTCACCAAGGGGGAGGATTCATGAGCAGTTCTTC.

This clonotype was found a few times. The chain has TRBV7-3 and TRBJ2-6, with 10 bases fitting TRBD2. V gave up 5 bases and J gave up 0 bases; unmatched junction bases: 7. The CDR3 runs to 18 residues. Germline V gene sequence: CDR1 SGHTA, CDR2 FQGTGA. CDR3 amino acids: CASSPLAGGLSGANVLTF. The CDR3 coding sequence is TGTGCCAGCAGCCCGTTAGCGGGAGGCCTCTCTGGGGCCAACGTCCTGACTTTC. The entire variable domain, with the rest obtained from reference TRBV7-3 and TRBJ2-6, is as follows: GAGVSQTPSNKVTEKGKYVELRCDPISGHTALYWYRQSLGQGPEFLIYFQGTGAADDSGLPNDRFFAVRPEGSVSTLKIQRTERGDSAVYLCASSPLAGGLSGANVLTFGAGSRLTVL.

At least ten counts were recorded for this clonotype. This chain uses TRBV18 with TRBJ2-1; tentatively, D is TRBD2 (6 bases). The CDR3 consists of 17 residues. The V end was cut by 4 bases, the J end by 1 base, with 17 bases between. Germline V lookup: CDR1 KGHSH, CDR2 LQKENI. CDR3 sequence reads: CASSLLTGSRSYNEQFF. In DNA, the CDR3 is TGTGCCAGCTCACTCCTTACCGGGAGTAGGTCCTACAATGAGCAGTTCTTC. Complete variable domain (other parts from reference TRBV18 and TRBJ2-1): NAGVMQNPRHLVRRRGQEARLRCSPMKGHSHVYWYRQLPEEGLKFMVYLQKENIIDESGMPKERFSAEFPKEGPSILRIQQVVRGDSAAYFCASSLLTGSRSYNEQFFGPGTRLTVL.

This clonotype was seen more than once but under ten times. The chain is built from TRBV29-1 and TRBJ2-7; D is ambiguous. The CDR3 loop spans 12 amino acids. Germline V gene sequence: CDR1 SQVTM, CDR2 ANQGSEA. V lost 3 bases and J 2 bases, leaving 8 bases between the germline ends. Here the CDR3 reads CSVEAATYEQYF. The CDR3 coding sequence is TGCAGCGTTGAGGCAGCCACCTACGAGCAGTACTTC.

To note about this clonotype: Relative to the germline gene, one junction end is altered; a read error may explain this. The V call is TRBV20-1, the J call TRBJ2-7, with D possibly called TRBD1 or TRBD2 (5 bases each). Germline CDR1 reads DFQATT; CDR2 reads SNEGSKA (reference sequence). The CDR3 length is 12 residues. This CDR3 reads CSTRDEGYEQYF. CDR3 sequence (DNA): TGCAGTACTAGAGACGAGGGGTACGAGCAGTACTTC.

The genes are TRBV20-1 and TRBJ2-7, with TRBD2 matching over 10 bases. The CDR3 has 17 residues. The trim removed 1 base at V and 2 bases at J, leaving 11 bases unmatched. Germline CDR1 is DFQATT and CDR2 is SNEGSKA (reference sequence). The CDR3 reads CSARGPGPAGGTYEQYF. For the CDR3, the DNA is TGCAGTGCTAGAGGCCCGGGACCAGCGGGAGGGACCTACGAGCAGTACTTC.

As DNA, the CDR3 is TGTGCCAGCAGTGGATCCGGGACCCCGGGTCGCGAGACCCAGTACTTC. Translation gives CASSGSGTPGRETQYF. The gene calls are TRBV28 and TRBJ2-5, with D perhaps being TRBD1 or TRBD2 (5 bases each). There are 16 residues in the CDR3. Germline loops: CDR1 MDHEN, CDR2 SYDVKM. The ends were cut back, 5 bases at V and 5 bases at J, with 21 bases in the middle.

This clonotype showed up many times. The chain has TRBV10-3 and TRBJ2-5, with TRBD1 as a possible D gene (6 bases). The CDR3 length is 11 residues. The germline V and J ends were trimmed by 10 bases and 1 base, with 7 bases remaining between them. Germline V gene data show CDR1 as ENHRY and CDR2 as SYGVKD. The CDR3 sequence is CASRGQETQYF. The CDR3, as DNA: TGTGCCAGCAGGGGCCAAGAGACCCAGTACTTC.

V gene TRBV5-4 combines with J gene TRBJ2-3; 8 positions agree with TRBD1. Germline V gene lookup returns CDR1 SGHNT and CDR2 YYREEE (reference sequence). With V trimmed by 0 bases and J by 0 bases, 15 bases remained unmatched. This CDR3 is 20 amino acids long. The CDR3, as DNA: TGTGCCAGCAGCTTGGCTCCGGGACCTCCGACAGGGGCCAGCACAGATACGCAGTATTTT. Residues: CASSLAPGPPTGASTDTQYF. Variable domain in full (rest from reference TRBV5-4 and TRBJ2-3): ETGVTQSPTHLIKTRGQQVTLRCSSQSGHNTVSWYQQALGQGPQFIFQYYREEENGRGNFPPRFSGLQFPNYSSELNVNALELDDSALYLCASSLAPGPPTGASTDTQYFGPGTRLTVL.